The clone carrying this TCR beta chain occurred many times. The data were taken from a study of T cells in Graves' hyperthyroidism and ophthalmopathy. Patients between 18 and 65 years old had hyperthyroidism, newly diagnosed and lasting under 2 months. Exclusions: uncontrolled infection, other autoimmune disease, pregnancy, lactation. Preceding any ophthalmopathy symptoms, the blood sample dates from first hyperthyroidism diagnosis. There are 15 residues in the CDR3. The V gene lost 0 bases and the J gene lost 2 bases, with 8 bases spanning the gap. Germline CDR1 SGHTA, CDR2 FQGNSA. TCR beta CDR3 regions were amplified from RNA. The TCR CDR3 first-round RT-PCR relied on the HTBI primer set. Using its own MiXCR run on the multiplex PCR reads, TCRdb lists one record per CDR3 protein. Of over 700,000 distinct CDR3 sequences in the sample, roughly a sixth are singletons; the top ten hold roughly a sixth.

The chain combines TRBV7-2 with TRBJ1-5, with D uncertain. Sequences were obtained from blood. The sequence was obtained from a woman between 45 and 60 years old with Graves' hyperthyroidism that later progressed to Graves' ophthalmopathy. The DNA for the CDR3 is TGTGCCAGCAGCTTAGCGTTCACAGGCAATCAGCCCCAGCATTTT. Its translation: CASSLAFTGNQPQHF.